This T cell receptor (beta chain) stems from a study of blood T cell repertoires in COVID-19. Overall study context: Some COVID-19 samples were acute and others convalescent; all came from the United States, Italy and Spain. PBMCs, B-cell-depleted T cells, or T cells were the source of the cDNA or gDNA that made up the material.

Germline assignment: CDR1 WSHSY and CDR2 SAAADI. The CDR3 totals 15 residues. Trimming cost V 0 bases and J 7 bases, with 13 bases left between them. The protocol was immunoSEQ multiplex PCR, while the TCRdb copy is restricted to in-frame clones and leaves out a portion. The data show 95,000 to 150,000 clones, with over 60% seen just once and about 40% held by the top ten. Specimen: peripheral blood. The receptor was isolated from a man between 40 and 49 years old with active or convalescent COVID-19. V usage is TRBV10-2 and J usage is TRBJ2-1; D unresolved. This CDR3 reads CASSESWALKNEQFF. As DNA, the CDR3 is TGCGCCAGCAGTGAGTCGTGGGCCCTTAAAAATGAGCAGTTCTTC.